This passage covers 27 T cell receptor beta chains from one sample sequenced in a study of shared clonotypes between healthy human individuals. Here immunoSEQ multiplex PCR was the method, and the copy in TCRdb shows in-frame clones only, minus some. The profile covers approximately 1.9 million clones, with just under 95% appearing a single time and approximately 1.6% taken by the ten largest. Naive CD8 cells were CD45RO-negative, positively selected for CCR7, excluding terminally differentiated effector memory CD45RA+ cells. Source material: naive CD8+ T cells from PBMCs. These receptors all stem from a man aged 18-30 years in good health. Some clones in this sample may be carry-over from other donors' samples.

This chain connects TRBV13 to TRBJ2-6, with D perhaps matching TRBD1 (5 bases). Germline CDR1 and CDR2: PRHDT and FYEKMQ (reference sequence). The CDR3 runs to 19 residues. V shed 4 bases and J shed 6 bases, with 25 bases lying between them. CDR3 region: CASSSWTDPNPREANVLTF. The CDR3 nucleotides are TGTGCCAGCAGCTCTTGGACCGATCCAAATCCCAGGGAGGCCAACGTCCTGACTTTC.

The chain couples TRBV29-1 to TRBJ1-2; perhaps TRBD1 as D (6 bases). This CDR3 region has 15 residues. Trimming took off 4 bases at V and 7 bases at J, with 22 bases between the two ends. The germline CDR1 and CDR2 sequences are SQVTM and ANQGSEA. The DNA of the CDR3 is TGCAGCGTTGGGGGGGCAGGCGGTGAGGGTCTTGGCTACACCTTC. Translated, it gives CSVGGAGGEGLGYTF.

The chain recombines TRBV30 with TRBJ2-1; tentatively, D is TRBD2 (5 bases). Germline lookup yields CDR1 GTSNPN and CDR2 SVGIG (reference sequence). The V gene lost 3 bases and the J gene lost 3 bases, with 12 bases spanning the gap. The CDR3 sequence is 14 residues long. The CDR3 region is CAWSGLASYNEQFF. CDR3 DNA sequence: TGTGCCTGGAGCGGGCTAGCTAGCTACAATGAGCAGTTCTTC. Using reference TRBV30 and TRBJ2-1 for the parts outside the CDR3, the full variable domain is SQTIHQWPATLVQPVGSPLSLECTVEGTSNPNLYWYRQAAGRGLQLLFYSVGIGQISSEVPQNLSASRPQDRQFILSSKKLLLSDSGFYLCAWSGLASYNEQFFGPGTRLTVL.

This clone was picked up one time. The chain uses TRBV27 and TRBJ2-5; a possible D gene is TRBD1 (5 bases). The CDR3 extends over 17 amino acids. Trimming stripped 5 bases from V and 2 bases from J, with 21 bases between. Germline CDR1 reads MNHEY; CDR2 reads SMNVEV (reference sequence). The CDR3 sequence: CASSVTPRVRDQETQYF. DNA of the CDR3: TGTGCCAGCAGTGTTACACCTCGCGTCAGGGATCAAGAGACCCAGTACTTC.

The chain couples TRBV7-3 to TRBJ2-1, with D possibly matching TRBD2 (5 bases). The germline gives CDR1 SGHTA, CDR2 FQGTGA. The CDR3 is made up of 15 amino acids. V was shortened by 2 bases and J by 0 bases, with 8 bases between the two germline ends. DNA of the CDR3: TGTGCCAGCAGCTTAGACGGGATCTCCTACAATGAGCAGTTCTTC. Amino acids: CASSLDGISYNEQFF.

The chain combines TRBV19 with TRBJ2-7, with D maybe TRBD2 (6 bases). This CDR3 has 15 residues. V was trimmed by 7 bases and J by 4 bases, leaving 20 bases between them. Germline CDR1 LNHDA, CDR2 SQIVND (reference sequence). The CDR3 sequence: CASTPMRDPIYEQYF. As DNA, the CDR3 is TGTGCCAGTACACCTATGCGGGACCCCATTTACGAGCAGTACTTC.

Of note for this clone: The same CDR3 is also encoded by other DNA sequences in this sample. The chain is built from TRBV27 and TRBJ2-7; no reliable D call. Germline CDR1 and CDR2: MNHEY and SMNVEV (reference sequence). Trimming shortened V by 3 bases and J by 2 bases, and 8 bases separated the two germline ends. The CDR3 sequence is 13 residues long. In DNA, the CDR3 is TGTGCCAGCAGTTTTTCAGCAACCTACGAGCAGTACTTC. Translating it yields CASSFSATYEQYF.

The V and J genes are TRBV6-5 and TRBJ2-6; D not certain. Germline V gene lookup returns CDR1 MNHEY and CDR2 SVGAGI. V dropped 3 bases and J dropped 4 bases, with 4 bases sitting between them. The CDR3 is made up of 13 amino acids. The CDR3 loop is CASSYGGANVLTF. The CDR3 nucleotides are TGTGCCAGCAGTTATGGGGGGGCCAACGTCCTGACTTTC.

The chain recombines TRBV27 with TRBJ2-5; 8 nucleotides match TRBD2. The CDR3 totals 14 residues. The J segment lost 3 bases and the V segment lost 3 bases, leaving 3 bases of the junction unmatched. In germline, CDR1 is MNHEY, CDR2 SMNVEV (reference sequence). CDR3: CASSFFGGEETQYF. CDR3 coding DNA: TGTGCCAGCAGTTTTTTCGGGGGGGAAGAGACCCAGTACTTC.

CDR3 DNA: TGTGCCAGCAGCGTAGCTCCAGGGAGCGGGTACGAGCAGTACTTC. The encoded protein is CASSVAPGSGYEQYF. The rearrangement uses TRBV9 and TRBJ2-7; tentatively, D is TRBD2 (6 bases). Per the germline V gene, CDR1 is SGDLS and CDR2 is YYNGEE. There are 15 residues in the CDR3. V was clipped by 0 bases and J by 4 bases, with 14 bases between them.

The chain uses TRBV11-2 and TRBJ1-2; 7 bases match TRBD1. CDR3 size: 15 residues. The V segment lost 2 bases and the J segment 5 bases; nucleotides outside the gene matches: 8. Per the germline V gene, CDR1 is SGHAT and CDR2 is FQNNGV. This chain's CDR3 is CASSLNRGYLYGYTF. The CDR3 nucleotides read TGTGCCAGCAGCTTAAACAGGGGTTATTTGTATGGCTACACCTTC.

The sample holds one count of this clone. J is TRBJ1-1 and V is TRBV11-2; the D gene is possibly TRBD1 (5 bases). Germline CDR1 and CDR2: SGHAT and FQNNGV. The CDR3 contains 14 residues. Trimming shortened V by 5 bases and J by 11 bases, and 21 bases separated the two germline ends. The CDR3 DNA follows: TGTGCCAGCAGCCACTTCGGGACCGGGAATTGGGCTTTCTTT. This translates into CASSHFGTGNWAFF.

V is TRBV2 and J is TRBJ2-3; 8 nucleotides agree with TRBD1. CDR3 length: 15 amino acids. Germline V gives CDR1 SNHLY, CDR2 FYNNEI. V gave up 6 bases and J gave up 4 bases; unmatched junction bases: 9. The CDR3, as DNA: TGTGCCAGCAGGGTGGGCAGGGGGCTTTCAGATACGCAGTATTTT. Its translation: CASRVGRGLSDTQYF.

This chain uses TRBV19 with TRBJ1-5; possible D gene TRBD1, 5 bases. Trimming pared 5 bases from V and 3 bases from J, leaving 14 bases between. Germline V gene lookup returns CDR1 LNHDA and CDR2 SQIVND (reference sequence). CDR3 length: 15 residues. CDR3 amino acids: CASSVPRQSNQPQHF. The CDR3 coding sequence is TGTGCCAGTAGTGTCCCCCGACAGTCCAATCAGCCCCAGCATTTT. The whole variable domain, filled in from reference TRBV19 and TRBJ1-5, reads DGGITQSPKYLFRKEGQNVTLSCEQNLNHDAMYWYRQDPGQGLRLIYYSQIVNDFQKGDIAEGYSVSREKKESFPLTVTSAQKNPTAFYLCASSVPRQSNQPQHFGDGTRLSIL.

This clone occurred once. The rearrangement links TRBV7-9 to TRBJ2-1; D is undetermined. Trimming removed 2 bases at V and 2 bases at J, with 10 bases between. Germline V gives CDR1 SEHNR, CDR2 FQNEAQ (reference sequence). The CDR3 is 15 amino acids. The CDR3 sequence: CASSLTVGAYNEQFF. Written as DNA, the CDR3 is TGTGCCAGCAGCTTAACGGTTGGTGCCTACAATGAGCAGTTCTTC.

CDR3: CASSLVLAGAADTQYF. CDR3 nucleotide sequence: TGTGCCAGCAGCTTAGTTTTGGCGGGAGCCGCAGATACGCAGTATTTT. The chain joins TRBV11-2 to TRBJ2-3; 7 positions agree with TRBD2. Germline CDR1 reads SGHAT; CDR2 reads FQNNGV. V lost 1 base and J lost 4; bases outside the gene matches: 8. The CDR3 extends over 16 amino acids.

The V gene is TRBV13, the J gene TRBJ2-2; possibly TRBD2 for D (6 bases). The CDR3 is 19 amino acids. The V gene lost 2 bases and the J gene lost 5 bases, with 24 bases spanning the gap. Germline CDR1 PRHDT, CDR2 FYEKMQ (reference sequence). The DNA of the CDR3 is TGTGCCAGCAGCTTATTTCTCATTTTGGGACTCGGAAATACCGGGGAGCTGTTTTTT. Its protein is CASSLFLILGLGNTGELFF.

As regards this clone: The same CDR3 can be traced to other DNA sequences in this sample. The chain carries TRBV27 and TRBJ2-1, with TRBD2 identical over 14 bases. V lost 6 bases to trimming and J lost 6 bases; unmatched junction nucleotides: 4. CDR3 size: 15 residues. Germline assignment: CDR1 MNHEY and CDR2 SMNVEV (reference sequence). The CDR3 loop reads CASSAGTSGSNEQFF. CDR3 DNA sequence: TGTGCCAGCAGCGCCGGGACTAGCGGGAGCAATGAGCAGTTCTTC.

This chain links TRBV6-1 with TRBJ2-1; either TRBD1 or TRBD2 may supply D (5 bases each). The V gene lost 6 bases and the J gene lost 3 bases, with 9 bases spanning the gap. The CDR3 sequence is 13 residues long. Germline loops: CDR1 MNHNS, CDR2 SASEGT. The CDR3 is CASRGRGYNEQFF. The DNA of the CDR3 is TGTGCCAGCAGGGGACGCGGCTACAATGAGCAGTTCTTC.

This clone came up once. The chain uses TRBV19 and TRBJ1-2; 7 bases match TRBD1. V dropped 5 bases and J dropped 3; count of bases not matched to a gene: 6. Germline V gene sequence: CDR1 LNHDA, CDR2 SQIVND (reference sequence). The CDR3 contains 14 residues. The CDR3 sequence is CASSHRDSYYGYTF. In DNA, the CDR3 is TGTGCCAGTAGTCACCGGGACAGCTACTATGGCTACACCTTC.

The genes are TRBV27 and TRBJ1-1; D is undetermined. The CDR3 runs to 17 residues. Trimming left V 0 bases short and J 6 bases short, with 20 bases between. Per germline, CDR1 MNHEY and CDR2 SMNVEV (reference sequence). CDR3 protein: CASSLSRIMAGPPEAFF. In DNA form, the CDR3 reads TGTGCCAGCAGTTTATCTCGAATAATGGCCGGGCCTCCTGAAGCTTTCTTT.

This chain joins TRBV6-1 and TRBJ2-7; 9 bases agree with TRBD1. The germline V gene has CDR1 MNHNS and CDR2 SASEGT. Trimming at V came to 4 bases and at J to 5 bases, leaving 3 bases not matched to a gene. The CDR3 extends over 13 amino acids. The CDR3 reads CASSGTGAHEQYF. CDR3 nucleotide sequence: TGTGCCAGCAGTGGGACAGGGGCCCACGAGCAGTACTTC.

This clone is a singleton in its sample. The rearrangement joins TRBV4-1 to TRBJ1-1, with D perhaps matching TRBD1 (6 bases). CDR1 is MGHRA and CDR2 is YSYEKL in the germline V gene. The CDR3 is 16 amino acids. With 0 bases removed from V and 1 base from J, the gap between germline ends came to 12 bases. Here the CDR3 DNA reads TGCGCCAGCAGCCAAGACCCCGGGACATCGAACACTGAAGCTTTCTTT. The encoded protein is CASSQDPGTSNTEAFF.

Notes on this clone: The sample holds other DNA sequences that translate to the same CDR3. This rearrangement joins TRBV9 to TRBJ2-7; 10 nucleotides match TRBD2. CDR3 size: 14 residues. The germline gives CDR1 SGDLS, CDR2 YYNGEE. The trim removed 0 bases at V and 6 bases at J, leaving 3 bases unmatched. In DNA form, the CDR3 reads TGTGCCAGCAGCGTAGTAGCGGGAGGACGCGAGCAGTACTTC. It yields the protein CASSVVAGGREQYF.

V gene TRBV29-1 combines with J gene TRBJ2-1; perhaps TRBD2 as D (6 bases). Germline-derived CDR1 and CDR2 are SQVTM and ANQGSEA. There are 20 residues in the CDR3. Between the trimmed V and J ends, which lost 7 bases and 0 bases, there was a span of 31 bases. The CDR3, as DNA: TGCAGCGCCTACCCGATTCGGTGGAGCGGAGGGGCCAGCTCCTACAATGAGCAGTTCTTC. It translates to CSAYPIRWSGGASSYNEQFF.

This clone appeared a single time. V gene TRBV15 combines with J gene TRBJ1-1; 7 nucleotides match TRBD1. V shed 0 bases and J 6 bases; nucleotides not matched to a gene: 4. Germline V lookup: CDR1 LNHNV, CDR2 YYDKDF (reference sequence). The length of the CDR3 is 14 residues. The CDR3 spells CATSRDRGQAEAFF. Here the CDR3 DNA reads TGTGCCACCAGCAGAGATAGGGGGCAGGCTGAAGCTTTCTTT.

As for this clone: The sample holds other DNA sequences that translate to the same CDR3. V is TRBV5-1 and J is TRBJ2-7, with D possibly TRBD2 on 5 matching bases. Trimming took off 5 bases at V and 0 bases at J, with 9 bases between the two ends. The germline V gene has CDR1 SGHRS and CDR2 YFSETQ. The CDR3 totals 13 residues. The CDR3 DNA follows: TGCGCCAGCAGTCTGAGGGACTCCTACGAGCAGTACTTC. Protein sequence: CASSLRDSYEQYF.